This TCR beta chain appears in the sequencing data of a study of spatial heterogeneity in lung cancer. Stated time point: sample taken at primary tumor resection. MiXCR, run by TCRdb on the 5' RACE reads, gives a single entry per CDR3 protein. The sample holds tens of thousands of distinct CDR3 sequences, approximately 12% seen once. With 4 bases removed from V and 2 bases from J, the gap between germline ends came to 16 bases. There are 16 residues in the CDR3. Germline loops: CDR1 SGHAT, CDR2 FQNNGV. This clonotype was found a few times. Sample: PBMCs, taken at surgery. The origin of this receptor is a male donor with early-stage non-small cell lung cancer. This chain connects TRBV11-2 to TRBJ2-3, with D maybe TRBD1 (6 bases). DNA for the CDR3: TGTGCCAGCAGCTCGAACCGGGACACTACCACAGATACGCAGTATTTT. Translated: CASSSNRDTTTDTQYF.